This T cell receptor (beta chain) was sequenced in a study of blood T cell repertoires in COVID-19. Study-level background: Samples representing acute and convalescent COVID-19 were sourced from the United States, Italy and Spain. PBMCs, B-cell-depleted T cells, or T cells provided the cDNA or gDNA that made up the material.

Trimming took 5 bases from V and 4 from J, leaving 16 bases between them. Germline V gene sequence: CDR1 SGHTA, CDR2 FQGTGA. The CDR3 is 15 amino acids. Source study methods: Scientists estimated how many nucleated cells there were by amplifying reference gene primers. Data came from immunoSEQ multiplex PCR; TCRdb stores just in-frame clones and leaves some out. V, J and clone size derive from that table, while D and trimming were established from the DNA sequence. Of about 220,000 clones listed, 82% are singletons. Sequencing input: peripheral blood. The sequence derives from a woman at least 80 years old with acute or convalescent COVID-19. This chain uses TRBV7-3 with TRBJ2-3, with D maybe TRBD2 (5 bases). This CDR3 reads CASSLSRPGADTQYF. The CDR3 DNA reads TGTGCCAGCAGCCTCAGCCGACCCGGGGCAGATACGCAGTATTTT.